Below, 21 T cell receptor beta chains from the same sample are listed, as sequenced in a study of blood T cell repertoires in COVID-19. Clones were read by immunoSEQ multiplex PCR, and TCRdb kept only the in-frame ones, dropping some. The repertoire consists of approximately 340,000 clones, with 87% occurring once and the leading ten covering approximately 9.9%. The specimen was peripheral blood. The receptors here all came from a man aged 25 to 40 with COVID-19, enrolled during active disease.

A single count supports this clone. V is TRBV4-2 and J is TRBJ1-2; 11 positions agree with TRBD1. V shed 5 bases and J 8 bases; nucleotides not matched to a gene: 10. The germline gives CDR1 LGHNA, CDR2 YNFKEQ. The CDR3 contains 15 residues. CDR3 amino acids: CASSGWDRGEGGYTF. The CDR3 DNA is TGTGCCAGCAGCGGATGGGACAGGGGGGAAGGCGGCTACACCTTC.

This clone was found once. The CDR3 DNA follows: TGTGCCAGCAGCCAAGAGACCCGCGGGGGGCCGGCCGAGCAGTACTTC. It encodes CASSQETRGGPAEQYF. V usage is TRBV3-1 (or the pseudogene TRBV3-2) and J usage is TRBJ2-7, with 8 bases that match TRBD2. CDR3 size: 16 residues. Germline V gene data show CDR1 as LGHDT and CDR2 as YNNKEL (reference sequence). Trimming took 0 bases from V and 6 from J; bases not matched to a gene: 10.

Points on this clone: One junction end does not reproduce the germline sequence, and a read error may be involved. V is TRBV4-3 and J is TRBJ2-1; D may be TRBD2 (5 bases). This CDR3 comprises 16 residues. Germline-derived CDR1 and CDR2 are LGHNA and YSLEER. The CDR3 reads CASSPEVGVRAYEQLF. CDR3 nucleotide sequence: TGCGCCAGCAGCCCAGAAGTAGGAGTGAGGGCCTATGAGCAGCTCTTC.

The CDR3 sequence is CASTPRGEQYF. CDR3 DNA: TGTGCCAGCACCCCACGGGGCGAGCAGTACTTC. The chain links TRBV3-1 (or the pseudogene TRBV3-2) to TRBJ2-7, with a possible D match to TRBD2 (5 bases). The V and J ends lost 7 bases and 6 bases respectively, with 10 bases between them. The CDR3 is made up of 11 amino acids. The germline CDR1 and CDR2 sequences are LGHDT and YNNKEL (reference sequence).

The CDR3: CAILLPVVGTSGSGGREQYF. CDR3 nucleotides: TGTGCCATCCTGCTCCCAGTTGTCGGGACTAGCGGGAGTGGAGGACGCGAGCAGTACTTC. V is TRBV10-3 and J is TRBJ2-7, with TRBD2 matching 14 bases. The CDR3 has 20 residues. Trimming cost V 8 bases and J 6 bases; bases outside gene matches: 24. The V gene's germline CDR1 is ENHRY and CDR2 SYGVKD.

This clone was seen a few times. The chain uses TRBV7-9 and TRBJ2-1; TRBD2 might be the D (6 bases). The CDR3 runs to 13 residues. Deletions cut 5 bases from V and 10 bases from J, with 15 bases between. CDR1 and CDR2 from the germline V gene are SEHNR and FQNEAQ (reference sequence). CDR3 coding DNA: TGTGCCAGCAGCCCGGGACTGACCAACGAGCAGTTCTTC. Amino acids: CASSPGLTNEQFF.

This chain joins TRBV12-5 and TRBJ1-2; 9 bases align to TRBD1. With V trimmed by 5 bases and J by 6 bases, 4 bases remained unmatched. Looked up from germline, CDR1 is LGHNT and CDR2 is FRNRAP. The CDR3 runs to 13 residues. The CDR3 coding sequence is TGTGCTAGTGGTAGGACAGGGGTCGATGGCTACACCTTC. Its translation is CASGRTGVDGYTF.

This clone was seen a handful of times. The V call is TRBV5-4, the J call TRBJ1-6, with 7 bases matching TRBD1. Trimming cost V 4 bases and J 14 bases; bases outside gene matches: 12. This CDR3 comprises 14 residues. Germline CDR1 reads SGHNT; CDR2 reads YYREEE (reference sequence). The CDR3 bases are TGTGCCAGCAGCCTGAACAGGGACAGCCCCACCCTCCACTTT. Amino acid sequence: CASSLNRDSPTLHF.

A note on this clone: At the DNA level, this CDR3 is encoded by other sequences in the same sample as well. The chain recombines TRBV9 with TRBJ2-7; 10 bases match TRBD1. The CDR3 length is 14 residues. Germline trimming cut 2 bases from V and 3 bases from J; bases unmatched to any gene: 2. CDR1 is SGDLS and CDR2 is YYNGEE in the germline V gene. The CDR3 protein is CASSVGQGNYEQYF. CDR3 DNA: TGTGCCAGCAGCGTGGGACAGGGGAACTACGAGCAGTACTTC.

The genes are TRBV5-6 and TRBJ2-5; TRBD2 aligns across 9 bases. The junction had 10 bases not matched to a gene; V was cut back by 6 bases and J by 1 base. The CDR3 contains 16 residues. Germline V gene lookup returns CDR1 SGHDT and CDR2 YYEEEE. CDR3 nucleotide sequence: TGTGCCAGCACCCATTGGAGCGGGGGGCCCCAAGAGACCCAGTACTTC. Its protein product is CASTHWSGGPQETQYF.

DNA for the CDR3: TGTGCCAGCAGCCCGGGACAGGGGAGCGCCTACGAGCAGTACTTC. Its translation is CASSPGQGSAYEQYF. The J gene is TRBJ2-7, the V gene TRBV27, with 10 bases aligning to TRBD1. The germline gives CDR1 MNHEY, CDR2 SMNVEV (reference sequence). This CDR3 has 15 residues. V gave up 6 bases and J gave up 2 bases; unmatched junction bases: 7.

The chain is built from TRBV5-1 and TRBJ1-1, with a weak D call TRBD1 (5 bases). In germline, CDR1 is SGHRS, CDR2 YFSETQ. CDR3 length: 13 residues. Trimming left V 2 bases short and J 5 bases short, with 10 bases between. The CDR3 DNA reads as TGCGCCAGCAGCTTTCAGGGTGGGACTGAAGCTTTCTTT. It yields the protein CASSFQGGTEAFF.

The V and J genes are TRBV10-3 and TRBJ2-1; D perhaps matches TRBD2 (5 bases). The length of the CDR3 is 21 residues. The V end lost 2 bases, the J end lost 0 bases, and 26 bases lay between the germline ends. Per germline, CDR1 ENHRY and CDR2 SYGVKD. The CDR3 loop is CAISELSRPSRTPSSYNEQFF. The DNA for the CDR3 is TGTGCCATCAGTGAGCTGTCCCGCCCTAGCAGAACACCGAGCTCCTACAATGAGCAGTTCTTC.

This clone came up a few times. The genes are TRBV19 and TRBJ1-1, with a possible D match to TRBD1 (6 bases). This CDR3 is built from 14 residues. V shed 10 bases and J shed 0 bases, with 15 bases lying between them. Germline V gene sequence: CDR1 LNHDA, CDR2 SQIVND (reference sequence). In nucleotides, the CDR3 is TGTGCCACATTTGACAGGCTCATGAACACTGAAGCTTTCTTT. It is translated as CATFDRLMNTEAFF.

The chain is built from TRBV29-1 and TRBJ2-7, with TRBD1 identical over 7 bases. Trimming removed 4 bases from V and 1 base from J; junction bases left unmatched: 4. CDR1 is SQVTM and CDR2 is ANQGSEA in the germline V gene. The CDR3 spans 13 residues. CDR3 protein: CSVVVQGSYEQYF. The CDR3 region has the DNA TGCAGCGTTGTCGTACAGGGGTCCTACGAGCAGTACTTC.

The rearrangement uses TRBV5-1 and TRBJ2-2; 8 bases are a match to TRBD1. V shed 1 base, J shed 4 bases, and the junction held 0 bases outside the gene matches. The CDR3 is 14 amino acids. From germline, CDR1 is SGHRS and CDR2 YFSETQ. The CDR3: CASSLTGGTGELFF. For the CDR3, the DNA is TGCGCCAGCAGCTTGACAGGGGGCACCGGGGAGCTGTTTTTT.

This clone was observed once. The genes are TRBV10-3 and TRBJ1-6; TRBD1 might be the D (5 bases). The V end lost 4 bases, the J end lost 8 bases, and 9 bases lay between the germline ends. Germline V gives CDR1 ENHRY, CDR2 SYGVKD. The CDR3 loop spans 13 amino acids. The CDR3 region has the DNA TGTGCCATCAGTGGGCAGGGCGATTCACCCCTCCACTTT. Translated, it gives CAISGQGDSPLHF.

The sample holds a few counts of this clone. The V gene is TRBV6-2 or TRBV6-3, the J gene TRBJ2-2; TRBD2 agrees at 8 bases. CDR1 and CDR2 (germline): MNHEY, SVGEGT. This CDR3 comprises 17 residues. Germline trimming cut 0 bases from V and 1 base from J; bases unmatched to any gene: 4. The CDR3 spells CASSYSRTSRNTGELFF. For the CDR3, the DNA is TGTGCCAGCAGTTACTCTAGGACTAGCAGGAACACCGGGGAGCTGTTTTTT.

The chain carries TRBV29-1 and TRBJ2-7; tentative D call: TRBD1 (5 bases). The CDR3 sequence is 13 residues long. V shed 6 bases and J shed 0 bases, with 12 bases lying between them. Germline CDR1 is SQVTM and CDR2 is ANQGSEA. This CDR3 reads CSVLDTTSYEQYF. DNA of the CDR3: TGCAGCGTCCTGGACACCACCTCCTACGAGCAGTACTTC.

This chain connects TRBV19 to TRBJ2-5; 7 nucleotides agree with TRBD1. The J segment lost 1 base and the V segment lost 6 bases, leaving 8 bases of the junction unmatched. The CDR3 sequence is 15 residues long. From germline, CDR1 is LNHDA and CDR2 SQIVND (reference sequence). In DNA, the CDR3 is TGTGCCAGTAGACGGACAGGACATTTCCAAGAGACCCAGTACTTC. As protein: CASRRTGHFQETQYF.

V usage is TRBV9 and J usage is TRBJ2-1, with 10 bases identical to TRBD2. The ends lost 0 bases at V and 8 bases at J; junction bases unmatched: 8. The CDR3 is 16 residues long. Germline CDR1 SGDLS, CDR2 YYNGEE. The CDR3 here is CASSVAASGSFHEQFF. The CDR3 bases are TGTGCCAGCAGCGTAGCGGCTAGCGGGAGTTTTCATGAGCAGTTCTTC.